This TCR beta chain appears in the sequencing data of a study of beta chain features in type 1 diabetes. Study-wide results and limits: All four CD4+ subsets of Type 1 diabetes patients contained TCRB CDR3s that were moderately but significantly shorter.

Germline CDR1 reads SGDLS; CDR2 reads YYNGEE. This CDR3 is built from 18 residues. J gave up 8 bases and V 4 bases, and 11 bases lay outside the gene matches. The investigators reverse transcribed all of the isolated RNA, so they sequenced expressed TCRB transcripts. The average read count of naive, central memory and regulatory T cell samples was 3 million to 4 million. TCRdb's copy holds only in-frame clones and misses some; the assay was immunoSEQ multiplex PCR. Of 120,000 to 150,000 clones listed, about 44% are singletons. Comment on this clone: What it binds is not known.

The sequence was obtained from a man between 18 and 35 years old in good health. The chain recombines TRBV9 with TRBJ2-2, with 16 bases fitting TRBD2. The sequencing input was Tregs from blood. CDR3 coding DNA: TGTGCCAGCAGCCGGGGACTAGCGGGAGGGCGGTCTCGAGGGGAGCTGTTTTTT. This sequence encodes CASSRGLAGGRSRGELFF.